This T cell receptor (beta chain) was sequenced in a study of blood T cell repertoires in COVID-19. Study at large: From the United States, Italy and Spain came samples of acute and convalescent COVID-19. From T cells, B-cell-depleted T cells, or PBMCs came the material, which was cDNA or gDNA.

V lost 5 bases, J lost 1 base, and 14 bases lay in between. Per germline, CDR1 SEHNR and CDR2 FQNEAQ (reference sequence). The CDR3 is 15 residues long. Study processing details: Nucleated cell counts were estimated from reference gene primer amplification. The repertoire was sequenced with immunoSEQ multiplex PCR; TCRdb's copy has only in-frame clones and lacks some. That table supplies the V and J calls and clone size; D and trimming were determined from the DNA. The sample yields approximately 70,000 clones, about 88% seen once. This clonotype was obtained from a human donor in a cohort sampled during active COVID-19. Source material: peripheral blood. The V gene is TRBV7-9, the J gene TRBJ1-2; D is undetermined. In nucleotides, the CDR3 is TGTGCCAGCAGCCCCGGAGGATCCTTTAACTATGGCTACACCTTC. Protein product: CASSPGGSFNYGYTF.